A single sample gave rise to the 8 T cell receptor beta chains below, sequenced in a study of cytomegalovirus exposure and HLA in healthy donors. Vbeta (60) and Jbeta (13) primers were used in the PCR. TCRdb's copy holds only in-frame clones and misses some; the assay was immunoSEQ multiplex PCR. The data contain approximately 69,000 clones, 76% of them singletons. Material for sequencing was PBMCs. These receptors were collected from a man between 18 and 35 years old in good health and CMV-seronegative.

The chain's CDR3 is CASSLGGANTEAFF. Here the CDR3 DNA reads TGTGCCAGCAGTTTGGGGGGGGCGAACACTGAAGCTTTCTTT. This sequence joins TRBV28 and TRBJ1-1, with D possibly being TRBD1 (6 bases). CDR3 length: 14 residues. V was shortened by 3 bases and J by 1 base, with 9 bases between the two germline ends. Germline V gives CDR1 MDHEN, CDR2 SYDVKM.

Only a few counts were recorded for this clone. The V and J genes are TRBV5-4 and TRBJ1-2, with D possibly TRBD1 on 5 matching bases. This CDR3 has 15 amino acids. In germline, CDR1 is SGHNT, CDR2 YYREEE (reference sequence). The V end was cut by 4 bases, the J end by 4 bases, with 17 bases between. CDR3 nucleotides: TGTGCCAGCAGCCCCGGGCGGGGCAGAGCCTATGGCTACACCTTC. Amino acids: CASSPGRGRAYGYTF.

V and J are TRBV5-1 and TRBJ1-3; D unclear. This CDR3 is 15 amino acids long. V was shortened by 3 bases and J by 0 bases, with 10 bases between the two germline ends. Germline values: CDR1 SGHRS, CDR2 YFSETQ. CDR3 residues: CASSSFPGSGNTIYF. The CDR3 nucleotides are TGCGCCAGCAGCTCGTTCCCAGGCTCTGGAAACACCATATATTTT.

A single count supports this clone. This chain links TRBV7-9 with TRBJ1-1, with 9 bases fitting TRBD1. The CDR3 totals 16 residues. Germline V gene lookup returns CDR1 SEHNR and CDR2 FQNEAQ (reference sequence). V was pared by 4 bases and J by 5 bases, with 11 bases of the junction left unmatched. This chain's CDR3 is CASSSNPGQGYTEAFF. The CDR3 coding sequence is TGTGCCAGCAGCTCAAATCCGGGACAGGGATATACTGAAGCTTTCTTT.

In this sample, this clone turned up a few times. V and J are TRBV7-2 and TRBJ2-4; D might be TRBD2 (7 bases). The germline V gene has CDR1 SGHTA and CDR2 FQGNSA. The CDR3 extends over 14 amino acids. V was cut by 5 bases and J by 9 bases, with 17 bases left in between. CDR3 sequence (DNA): TGTGCCAGCAGCCCGGGGGCTAGCGGTGTCATTCAGTACTTC. Translation gives CASSPGASGVIQYF.

The chain links TRBV4-2 to TRBJ2-2; D gene uncertain. The CDR3 is 20 amino acids. V was pared by 2 bases and J by 3 bases, with 25 bases between. The germline V gene has CDR1 LGHNA and CDR2 YNFKEQ. CDR3 in amino acids: CASSQILGSVLPDDTGELFF. The CDR3, as DNA: TGTGCCAGCAGCCAAATTCTGGGCTCCGTGCTCCCAGATGACACCGGGGAGCTGTTTTTT.

V usage is TRBV9 and J usage is TRBJ1-2; no reliable D call. The CDR3 sequence is 14 residues long. Germline values: CDR1 SGDLS, CDR2 YYNGEE. The V end was cut by 4 bases, the J end by 3 bases, with 13 bases between. The chain's CDR3 is CASSPAVWDYGYTF. The CDR3 DNA follows: TGTGCCAGCAGCCCGGCGGTCTGGGACTATGGCTACACCTTC.

The chain carries TRBV5-6 and TRBJ2-2; 8 positions match TRBD1. Germline CDR1 reads SGHDT; CDR2 reads YYEEEE. The V gene end was trimmed by 0 bases and the J gene end by 1 base; junction bases not matched to a gene: 5. The CDR3 consists of 17 residues. The CDR3 DNA sequence: TGTGCCAGCAGCTTGGTGGGAGGACAGGGGAACACCGGGGAGCTGTTTTTT. Translation gives CASSLVGGQGNTGELFF.